A selection of T cell receptor beta chains follows, all from one sample in a study of cytomegalovirus exposure and HLA in healthy donors. Profiled with immunoSEQ multiplex PCR; TCRdb holds only in-frame clones, not every one. The sample contains 100,000 to 150,000 clones, roughly four fifths of which appear only once. Sequencing was performed on PBMCs. These receptor sequences come from a woman aged 35 to 49 in good health and CMV-seronegative. Both conserved end residues are part of each CDR3. Each record gives: clone size, V gene, D gene, J gene, CDR3 protein, CDR3 DNA. A D gene is named only where the DNA matches it firmly. Not every row has a clone size; where given, it reads once, few, many or a size class.

clone_size: -; v_call: TRBV27; d_call: TRBD1; j_call: TRBJ2-5; cdr3_aa: CASSLGTGKTQYF; cdr3_nt: TGTGCCAGCAGTTTAGGGACAGGCAAGACCCAGTACTTC
clone_size: -; v_call: TRBV4-2; d_call: TRBD2; j_call: TRBJ2-7; cdr3_aa: CASSQGSSGSYEQYF; cdr3_nt: TGTGCCAGCAGCCAAGGGTCTAGCGGCTCCTACGAGCAGTACTTC
clone_size: once; v_call: TRBV18; d_call: TRBD2; j_call: TRBJ2-7; cdr3_aa: CASSPREGTYEQYF; cdr3_nt: TGTGCCAGCTCACCTCGGGAGGGGACCTACGAGCAGTACTTC
clone_size: once; v_call: TRBV28; d_call: -; j_call: TRBJ2-2; cdr3_aa: CASSLSGGTGELFF; cdr3_nt: TGTGCCAGCAGTTTATCAGGAGGTACCGGGGAGCTGTTTTTT
clone_size: -; v_call: TRBV18; d_call: -; j_call: TRBJ2-7; cdr3_aa: CASSPQNRDPEQYF; cdr3_nt: TGTGCCAGCTCACCACAAAACAGGGATCCCGAGCAGTACTTC
clone_size: few; v_call: TRBV7-9; d_call: -; j_call: TRBJ2-2; cdr3_aa: CASSQAPGAAGELFF; cdr3_nt: TGCGCCAGCAGCCAAGCCCCGGGTGCGGCCGGGGAGCTGTTTTTT
clone_size: few; v_call: TRBV2; d_call: TRBD1; j_call: TRBJ1-5; cdr3_aa: CASRDRGRDNQPQHF; cdr3_nt: TGTGCCAGCAGGGACAGGGGAAGGGACAATCAGCCCCAGCATTTT
clone_size: -; v_call: TRBV6-6; d_call: TRBD2; j_call: TRBJ2-3; cdr3_aa: CASSPTSLTDTQYF; cdr3_nt: TGTGCCAGCAGTCCGACTAGCCTGACAGATACGCAGTATTTT
clone_size: -; v_call: TRBV6-5; d_call: TRBD1; j_call: TRBJ2-1; cdr3_aa: CASSRTGSEYNEQFF; cdr3_nt: TGTGCCAGCAGCAGGACAGGGAGTGAATACAATGAGCAGTTCTTC
clone_size: few; v_call: TRBV11-2; d_call: -; j_call: TRBJ2-1; cdr3_aa: CASSPTTLAESSYNEQFF; cdr3_nt: TGTGCCAGCAGCCCCACCACCTTAGCGGAGAGCTCCTACAATGAGCAGTTCTTC
clone_size: -; v_call: TRBV5-1; d_call: TRBD1; j_call: TRBJ1-4; cdr3_aa: CVSNRQGPGEKLFF; cdr3_nt: TGCGTCAGCAACCGACAGGGCCCAGGTGAAAAACTGTTTTTT
clone_size: -; v_call: TRBV6-5; d_call: -; j_call: TRBJ2-2; cdr3_aa: CASRKEGAGELFF; cdr3_nt: TGTGCCAGCAGAAAAGAAGGGGCCGGGGAGCTGTTTTTT
clone_size: -; v_call: TRBV5-1; d_call: -; j_call: TRBJ1-4; cdr3_aa: CASSRTVPNEKLFF; cdr3_nt: TGCGCCAGCAGTCGGACAGTCCCCAATGAAAAACTGTTTTTT
clone_size: -; v_call: TRBV6-6; d_call: -; j_call: TRBJ1-2; cdr3_aa: CASNDRTNYGYTF; cdr3_nt: TGTGCCAGCAACGACAGGACCAACTATGGCTACACCTTC
clone_size: -; v_call: TRBV27; d_call: -; j_call: TRBJ2-4; cdr3_aa: CASSSDRRWDIQYF; cdr3_nt: TGTGCCAGCAGCTCCGACAGGCGATGGGACATTCAGTACTTC
clone_size: -; v_call: TRBV7-2; d_call: -; j_call: TRBJ1-1; cdr3_aa: CASSLAQGYTEAFF; cdr3_nt: TGTGCCAGCAGCTTAGCGCAGGGGTACACTGAAGCTTTCTTT
clone_size: -; v_call: TRBV21-1; d_call: -; j_call: TRBJ2-7; cdr3_aa: CASSKVFRLAERYEQYF; cdr3_nt: TGTGCCAGCAGCAAAGTATTTCGGCTAGCGGAGCGATACGAGCAGTACTTC
clone_size: -; v_call: TRBV6-5; d_call: -; j_call: TRBJ1-5; cdr3_aa: CASSYADQPQHF; cdr3_nt: TGTGCCAGCAGTTACGCGGATCAGCCCCAGCATTTT